A single sample gave rise to the 28 T cell receptor beta chains below, sequenced in a study of Graves' ophthalmopathy and Graves' hyperthyroidism. RNA transcripts served as template for amplifying TCR beta CDR3 sequences. Amplification began with first-round RT-PCR using HTBI primers, then second-round multiplex PCR was performed. TCRdb re-derived calls from the multiplex PCR reads in MiXCR, one entry per CDR3 protein. The repertoire includes over 650,000 distinct CDR3 sequences, over 40% of them detected once, and around 3% sits in the top ten. Sequenced sample: peripheral blood. These receptors were taken from an adult man with Graves' ophthalmopathy.

This clonotype occurred many times. V gene TRBV5-6 combines with J gene TRBJ1-2; 7 positions match TRBD1. Germline lookup yields CDR1 SGHDT and CDR2 YYEEEE. The CDR3 is 13 residues long. After removal of 4 bases from V and 6 bases from J, the junction contained 6 bases not matched to a gene. The CDR3 nucleotides read TGTGCCAGCAGCGTGACAGGGAGGAATGGCTACACCTTC. Translating gives CASSVTGRNGYTF.

The rearrangement uses TRBV10-3 and TRBJ1-1; a weak D match, TRBD1 (6 bases). V lost 4 bases and J lost 9, with 9 bases in between. CDR3 length: 11 amino acids. From germline, CDR1 is ENHRY and CDR2 SYGVKD. The CDR3 here is CAISGGQQAFF. For the CDR3, the DNA is TGTGCCATCAGTGGCGGACAGCAAGCTTTCTTT.

The chain employs TRBV10-3 and TRBJ2-7; possible D gene TRBD1, 5 bases. V lost 10 bases to trimming and J lost 0 bases, with 10 bases between them. Germline-derived CDR1 and CDR2 are ENHRY and SYGVKD. The CDR3 consists of 12 residues. CDR3 DNA: TGTGCCACAGGACAAAACTCCTACGAGCAGTACTTC. Translating gives CATGQNSYEQYF.

About this clonotype itself: The missing conserved phenylalanine or tryptophan at the end of this CDR3 makes a read error likely. V is TRBV10-3 and J is TRBJ1-2, with D perhaps matching TRBD1 (5 bases). The CDR3 runs to 13 residues. Germline CDR1 and CDR2: ENHRY and SYGVKD. CDR3 bases: TGTGCCGTCAGTGTAGAGGGGACGGCTGGCTACACCCTC. This codes for CAVSVEGTAGYTL.

Notes on this clonotype: A much bigger clone sits one base away, suggesting this may be a read error. This chain links TRBV7-2 with TRBJ1-1, with D possibly TRBD1 on 5 matching bases. This CDR3 contains 21 residues. V was pared by 5 bases and J by 8 bases, with 39 bases between. In germline, CDR1 is SGHTA, CDR2 FQGNSA. CDR3 sequence (DNA): TGTGCCAGCAGCCGCCCTAAACGGTCGGACCAAAAACGGGACGGAGGATCCGAAGCTTTCTTT. This encodes CASSRPKRSDQKRDGGSEAFF.

This clonotype turned up a few times. The gene calls are TRBV6-5 and TRBJ2-2, with no clear D. The CDR3 loop spans 15 amino acids. V gave up 2 bases and J gave up 0 bases, with 7 bases separating them. The germline gives CDR1 MNHEY, CDR2 SVGAGI. CDR3 sequence: CASSYNGANTGELFF. In DNA, the CDR3 is TGTGCCAGCAGTTACAACGGAGCGAACACCGGGGAGCTGTTTTTT.

This clonotype has ten or more counts. The J gene is TRBJ2-7, the V gene TRBV6-6; 9 bases match TRBD1. CDR3 length equals 15 residues. The germline V gene has CDR1 MNHNY and CDR2 SVGAGI (reference sequence). With V trimmed by 2 bases and J by 3 bases, 5 bases remained unmatched. The CDR3 spells CASSYNRDRVYEQYF. CDR3 coding DNA: TGTGCCAGCAGTTACAACCGGGACAGGGTCTACGAGCAGTACTTC.

This clonotype was recorded at least ten times. The rearrangement links TRBV6-6 to TRBJ2-7; unclear D gene. Germline V lookup: CDR1 MNHNY, CDR2 SVGAGI (reference sequence). This CDR3 is 11 amino acids long. The V end lost 8 bases, the J end lost 2 bases, and 7 bases lay between the germline ends. In DNA, the CDR3 is TGTGCCAGCCGGTCGCCCTACGAGCAGTACTTC. Its translation: CASRSPYEQYF.

The CDR3 loop reads CASSQDGRGKRNTGELFF. CDR3 DNA sequence: TGTGCCAGCAGCCAAGATGGCAGGGGGAAGAGGAACACCGGGGAGCTGTTTTTT. V and J are TRBV14 and TRBJ2-2; 7 bases are shared with TRBD1. Losses at the gene ends were 0 bases for V and 1 base for J; bases not matched to a gene: 8. The CDR3 extends over 18 amino acids. Germline CDR1 reads SGHDN; CDR2 reads FVKESK.

The gene calls are TRBV19 and TRBJ1-4; D unclear. Germline-derived CDR1 and CDR2 are LNHDA and SQIVND (reference sequence). CDR3 length: 20 residues. Trimming removed 6 bases from V and 1 base from J, with 27 bases in between. The CDR3 coding sequence is TGTGCCAGTAGAAGTAATCACCTCGACGGCGGGCTGGAAACTAATGAAAAACTGTTTTTT. Protein: CASRSNHLDGGLETNEKLFF.

This rearrangement joins TRBV9 to TRBJ2-3, with D tentatively TRBD2 (7 bases). The CDR3 loop spans 17 amino acids. Deletions cut 1 base from V and 1 base from J, with 16 bases between. Germline CDR1 is SGDLS and CDR2 is YYNGEE. For the CDR3, the DNA is TGTGCCAGCAGCGTAACCCCAGGGGAGGGGGGCACAGATACGCAGTATTTT. It translates to CASSVTPGEGGTDTQYF.

This clonotype came up a few times. This chain uses TRBV24-1 with TRBJ2-2, with 8 bases matching TRBD2. CDR3 size: 17 residues. V gave up 4 bases and J gave up 2 bases; unmatched junction bases: 8. The germline V gene has CDR1 KGHDR and CDR2 SFDVKD. DNA for the CDR3: TGTGCCACCAGTGACCCTCTGAGCGGGAGCAACACCGGGGAGCTGTTTTTT. Its translation is CATSDPLSGSNTGELFF.

This clonotype was observed many times. The chain combines TRBV3-1 with TRBJ1-1; weak D call: TRBD1 (6 bases). The CDR3 is made up of 15 amino acids. V was pared by 0 bases and J by 6 bases, with 14 bases between. Looked up from germline, CDR1 is LGHDT and CDR2 is YNNKEL (reference sequence). CDR3 in amino acids: CASSQDVGARAEAFF. In DNA form, the CDR3 reads TGTGCCAGCAGCCAAGACGTGGGGGCGCGGGCTGAAGCTTTCTTT.

The rearrangement joins TRBV20-1 to TRBJ2-2, with D maybe TRBD1 (6 bases). V was shortened by 6 bases and J by 5 bases, with 16 bases between the two germline ends. Germline V gives CDR1 DFQATT, CDR2 SNEGSKA (reference sequence). The CDR3 has 14 residues. CDR3 protein: CSAKTGLVTGELFF. The CDR3 DNA is TGCAGTGCGAAAACAGGGCTAGTAACCGGGGAGCTGTTTTTT.

This clonotype was observed many times. The CDR3 loop reads CSGDRGETEAFF. The CDR3 bases are TGCAGCGGAGACAGGGGTGAGACTGAAGCTTTCTTT. The V gene is TRBV29-1, the J gene TRBJ1-1, with TRBD1 matching over 8 bases. The CDR3 spans 12 residues. CDR1 is SQVTM and CDR2 is ANQGSEA in the germline V gene. V shed 7 bases and J 5 bases; nucleotides not matched to a gene: 6.

The J gene is TRBJ2-2, the V gene TRBV7-2; no reliable D call. The CDR3 sequence is 13 residues long. Germline loops: CDR1 SGHTA, CDR2 FQGNSA. V shed 2 bases and J shed 5 bases, with 6 bases lying between them. CDR3 bases: TGTGCCAGCAGCTTATACCGTACCGGGGAGCTGTTTTTT. It codes for CASSLYRTGELFF.

The V and J genes are TRBV7-9 and TRBJ1-6; 7 bases line up with TRBD1. This CDR3 spans 14 amino acids. In germline, CDR1 is SEHNR, CDR2 FQNEAQ (reference sequence). The trim removed 6 bases at V and 7 bases at J, leaving 6 bases unmatched. The CDR3: CASRLQGNNSPLHF. The CDR3 DNA reads as TGTGCCAGCAGATTACAGGGGAACAATTCACCCCTCCACTTT.

The V gene is TRBV9, the J gene TRBJ2-5, with TRBD2 as a possible D gene (6 bases). This CDR3 contains 17 residues. The ends were cut back, 4 bases at V and 5 bases at J, with 24 bases in the middle. CDR1 and CDR2 (germline): SGDLS, YYNGEE. CDR3 in amino acids: CASSQAVVGRGKETQYF. The DNA for the CDR3 is TGTGCCAGCAGCCAAGCGGTTGTCGGGAGAGGGAAGGAGACCCAGTACTTC. The complete variable domain, with remaining parts taken from reference TRBV9 and TRBJ2-5, reads DSGVTQTPKHLITATGQRVTLRCSPRSGDLSVYWYQQSLDQGLQFLIQYYNGEERAKGNILERFSAQQFPDLHSELNLSSLELGDSALYFCASSQAVVGRGKETQYFGPGTRLLVL.

The CDR3 DNA follows: TGTGCCAGCGCAACAGGGGGCGGCGAGACCCAGTACTTC. Protein product: CASATGGGETQYF. The chain employs TRBV7-9 and TRBJ2-5; TRBD1 matches at 9 bases. Trimming cost V 8 bases and J 5 bases; bases outside gene matches: 6. The CDR3 is 13 residues long. Germline assignment: CDR1 SEHNR and CDR2 FQNEAQ (reference sequence).

In this sample, this clonotype turned up many times. The chain employs TRBV7-8 and TRBJ2-7, with TRBD1 identical over 8 bases. Germline CDR1 reads SGHVS; CDR2 reads FQNEAQ. J gave up 2 bases and V 4 bases, and 7 bases lay outside the gene matches. The CDR3 is 15 amino acids. This chain's CDR3 is CASSSRQGKAYEQYF. CDR3 coding DNA: TGTGCCAGCAGCTCCCGACAGGGGAAAGCCTACGAGCAGTACTTC. Together with reference TRBV7-8 and TRBJ2-7, the CDR3 gives the full variable domain: GAGVSQSPRYKVAKRGQDVALRCDPISGHVSLFWYQQALGQGPEFLTYFQNEAQLDKSGLPSDRFFAERPEGSVSTLKIQRTQQEDSAVYLCASSSRQGKAYEQYFGPGTRLTVT.

This clonotype has a count of ten or more. The CDR3 is CSARADLNTEAFF. In DNA form, the CDR3 reads TGCAGTGCTAGGGCGGATTTGAACACTGAAGCTTTCTTT. The chain joins TRBV20-1 to TRBJ1-1; no clear D. With 3 bases removed from V and 0 bases from J, the gap between germline ends came to 8 bases. The CDR3 has 13 amino acids. Germline CDR1 is DFQATT and CDR2 is SNEGSKA (reference sequence).

This clonotype has at least ten counts. This chain connects TRBV29-1 to TRBJ2-7; 10 positions match TRBD1. This CDR3 comprises 15 residues. Germline loops: CDR1 SQVTM, CDR2 ANQGSEA. V gave up 0 bases and J gave up 3 bases; unmatched junction bases: 5. The CDR3 reads CSVEERQGAIYEQYF. The DNA of the CDR3 is TGCAGCGTTGAAGAGCGACAGGGGGCTATCTACGAGCAGTACTTC.

For this clonotype: The CDR3 end shows no conserved phenylalanine or tryptophan, and so a read error is likely. The DNA is omitted, as the CDR3 cannot be located on it reliably, and the CDR3 follows TCRdb's listing. The gene calls are TRBV7-3 and TRBJ1-1. Germline V gene data show CDR1 as SGHTA and CDR2 as FQGTGA. Termini included, the CDR3 measures 10 amino acids. The CDR3 protein is CASSGIWPRL.

This rearrangement joins TRBV25-1 to TRBJ2-5; D assignment may be TRBD1 or TRBD2 (6 bases each). Trimming removed 4 bases at V and 5 bases at J, with 20 bases between. Germline CDR1 and CDR2: MGHDK and SYGVNS. The CDR3 length is 16 residues. CDR3 DNA: TGTGCCAGCAGTGTAACGGGACATGGGACTGGCGAGACCCAGTACTTC. Protein: CASSVTGHGTGETQYF.

This clonotype was counted at least ten times. This chain links TRBV6-6 with TRBJ1-5, with TRBD1 matching over 8 bases. The V gene's germline CDR1 is MNHNY and CDR2 SVGAGI (reference sequence). This CDR3 has 14 residues. V shed 10 bases and J 2 bases; nucleotides not matched to a gene: 7. The CDR3 loop is CATADRAGNQPQHF. In nucleotides, the CDR3 is TGTGCCACTGCGGACAGGGCTGGCAATCAGCCCCAGCATTTT.

Details on this clonotype: This could be a read error, since a much larger clone is one nucleotide away. This chain uses TRBV29-1 with TRBJ2-2; D is tentatively TRBD1 or TRBD2 (8 bases each). Germline V gene lookup returns CDR1 SQVTM and CDR2 ANQGSEA. V lost 6 bases and J lost 0, with 20 bases in between. The CDR3 is 17 amino acids. This CDR3 is CSVTGGTRLANTGELFF. Written as DNA, the CDR3 is TGCAGCGTCACAGGGGGGACTAGACTCGCGAACACCGGGGAGCTGTTTTTT.

This rearrangement joins TRBV6-1 to TRBJ2-7, with 7 positions matching TRBD1. Germline V gene lookup returns CDR1 MNHNS and CDR2 SASEGT. The length of the CDR3 is 13 residues. The trim removed 3 bases at V and 4 bases at J, leaving 3 bases unmatched. The CDR3 DNA follows: TGTGCCAGCAGTGAGGACAGGTTTTACGAGCAGTACTTC. Amino acid sequence: CASSEDRFYEQYF.

This clonotype was picked up many times. The rearrangement links TRBV20-1 to TRBJ1-5; D possibly corresponds to TRBD1 (6 bases). V was cut by 5 bases and J by 5 bases, with 19 bases left in between. The CDR3 contains 15 residues. The germline V gene encodes CDR1 DFQATT and CDR2 SNEGSKA (reference sequence). Here the CDR3 reads CSALGAPGLDQPQHF. The CDR3 nucleotides read TGCAGTGCTCTGGGGGCACCGGGTTTGGATCAGCCCCAGCATTTT.